This TCR beta chain was identified during a study of control samples from healthy donors and cancer patients. Here immunoSEQ multiplex PCR was the method, and the copy in TCRdb shows in-frame clones only, minus some. The data hold about 69,000 clones, with over 65% observed a single time. The CDR3 loop spans 14 amino acids. CDR1 and CDR2 (germline): SGHKS, YYEKEE (reference sequence). The V and J ends lost 0 bases and 1 base respectively, with 5 bases between them. V and J are TRBV5-5 and TRBJ1-3, with D unresolved. The TCR was taken from a woman aged 45-60 years with lung cancer. The material sequenced was PBMCs. Here the CDR3 reads CASSLVGSGNTIYF. CDR3 coding DNA: TGTGCCAGCAGCTTGGTCGGATCTGGAAACACCATATATTTT.